A single sample is the source of the 23 T cell receptor beta chains below, sequenced in a study of control samples from healthy donors and cancer patients. Here immunoSEQ multiplex PCR was the method, and the copy in TCRdb shows in-frame clones only, minus some. Among 150,000 to 200,000 clones, roughly 89% were seen once, and the ten largest hold about 1.6%. The sequenced sample consisted of blood. These receptor sequences come from a woman aged 25 to 39 in good health.

This clone was seen a handful of times. The rearrangement joins TRBV5-1 to TRBJ1-4; no firm D call. The CDR3 is 14 residues long. Germline V gives CDR1 SGHRS, CDR2 YFSETQ. Trimming left V 6 bases short and J 0 bases short, with 9 bases between. This chain's CDR3 is CASTPDSTNEKLFF. CDR3 coding DNA: TGCGCCAGCACCCCGGATTCAACTAATGAAAAACTGTTTTTT.

About this clone: The sample carries other DNA sequences with the same CDR3. V usage is TRBV15 and J usage is TRBJ2-3; 11 bases fit TRBD1. V lost 1 base, J lost 4 bases, and 1 base stayed unmatched. The CDR3 length is 15 residues. Germline values: CDR1 LNHNV, CDR2 YYDKDF (reference sequence). The CDR3 is CATSRGTGGPDTQYF. The CDR3 nucleotides read TGTGCCACCAGCAGAGGGACAGGGGGCCCAGATACGCAGTATTTT.

The chain carries TRBV10-3 and TRBJ2-3; 10 nucleotides match TRBD1. This CDR3 region has 13 residues. The V and J ends lost 6 bases and 5 bases, in that order; junction bases with no gene match: 2. Germline CDR1 reads ENHRY; CDR2 reads SYGVKD. CDR3 amino acids: CAIRGTGEDTQYF. The DNA of the CDR3 is TGTGCCATCAGGGGGACAGGGGAAGATACGCAGTATTTT.

This clone was seen just once. The rearrangement joins TRBV5-1 to TRBJ2-3; D could derive from TRBD1 or TRBD2 (6 bases each). The CDR3 extends over 15 amino acids. Germline CDR1 reads SGHRS; CDR2 reads YFSETQ. Deletions cut 4 bases from V and 1 base from J, with 13 bases between. This chain's CDR3 is CASSPQGGGTDTQYF. In DNA form, the CDR3 reads TGCGCCAGCAGCCCACAGGGAGGAGGCACAGATACGCAGTATTTT.

The J gene is TRBJ1-6, the V gene TRBV6-5, with D possibly matching TRBD1 (6 bases). Per germline, CDR1 MNHEY and CDR2 SVGAGI. V shed 7 bases and J shed 9 bases, with 10 bases lying between them. This CDR3 has 12 amino acids. CDR3 amino acids: CASIGGGSPLHF. The CDR3 nucleotides read TGTGCCAGCATTGGAGGGGGTTCACCCCTCCACTTT.

The chain combines TRBV28 with TRBJ1-6; the D gene is possibly TRBD1 (5 bases). V was shortened by 7 bases and J by 7 bases, with 11 bases between the two germline ends. The CDR3 runs 13 residues. CDR1 is MDHEN, CDR2 SYDVKM, per germline. For the CDR3, the DNA is TGTGCCAGCACGGGGGGGTGGAATTCACCCCTCCACTTT. This sequence encodes CASTGGWNSPLHF.

V usage is TRBV11-2 and J usage is TRBJ1-5; maybe TRBD1 (5 bases). Germline values: CDR1 SGHAT, CDR2 FQNNGV. The CDR3 sequence is 14 residues long. Trimming left V 4 bases short and J 3 bases short, with 10 bases between. The CDR3 region is CASSSGTVNQPQHF. CDR3 coding DNA: TGTGCCAGCAGCTCCGGGACGGTCAATCAGCCCCAGCATTTT.

The V gene is TRBV7-9, the J gene TRBJ2-7; D is perhaps TRBD2 (5 bases). Germline V CDR1 and CDR2: SEHNR, FQNEAQ (reference sequence). The CDR3 loop spans 12 amino acids. Trimming pared 5 bases from V and 6 bases from J, leaving 11 bases between. Here the CDR3 DNA reads TGTGCCAGCAGCACGGACTTGGCCGAGCAGTACTTC. Protein product: CASSTDLAEQYF.

The chain carries TRBV18 and TRBJ1-2, with TRBD1 matching over 7 bases. CDR1 is KGHSH and CDR2 is LQKENI in the germline V gene. The CDR3 runs to 16 residues. After removal of 5 bases from V and 1 base from J, the junction contained 10 bases not matched to a gene. CDR3 amino acids: CASSLEDRTHNYGYTF. DNA of the CDR3: TGTGCCAGCTCATTAGAGGACAGGACCCATAACTATGGCTACACCTTC.

V gene TRBV3-1 (or the pseudogene TRBV3-2) combines with J gene TRBJ1-3, with TRBD1 identical over 7 bases. This CDR3 region has 14 residues. Trimming at V came to 1 base and at J to 5 bases, leaving 2 bases not matched to a gene. The germline CDR1 and CDR2 sequences are LGHDT and YNNKEL (reference sequence). DNA of the CDR3: TGTGCCAGCAGCCAAGGACAGGGCAGAAACACCATATATTTT. This sequence encodes CASSQGQGRNTIYF.

J is TRBJ2-3 and V is TRBV28, with 14 nucleotides matching TRBD2. The length of the CDR3 is 15 residues. Trimming removed 5 bases from V and 6 bases from J; junction bases left unmatched: 4. CDR1 and CDR2 from the germline V gene are MDHEN and SYDVKM. In DNA form, the CDR3 reads TGTGCCAGCAGTACCCGGACTAGCGGGAGGGATACGCAGTATTTT. It specifies CASSTRTSGRDTQYF.

This clone was counted only a few times. The chain uses TRBV4-2 and TRBJ2-5, with D tentatively TRBD1 or TRBD2 (5 bases each). The CDR3 is made up of 16 amino acids. Germline V gene lookup returns CDR1 LGHNA and CDR2 YNFKEQ. V lost 0 bases and J lost 0, with 11 bases in between. The DNA for the CDR3 is TGTGCCAGCAGCCAAGAGGGGCTAGCCCACCAAGAGACCCAGTACTTC. Its protein product is CASSQEGLAHQETQYF.

In its sample, this clone was seen once. This chain connects TRBV4-3 to TRBJ2-1; possibly TRBD1 for D (5 bases). Trimming took 0 bases from V and 9 from J, leaving 12 bases between them. CDR3 length: 14 amino acids. Germline V CDR1 and CDR2: LGHNA, YSLEER. This CDR3 is CASSQDSRGSEQFF. As DNA, the CDR3 is TGCGCCAGCAGCCAAGATAGTAGGGGTAGTGAGCAGTTCTTC.

The chain recombines TRBV7-9 with TRBJ2-3, with TRBD2 as a possible D gene (7 bases). Trimming took off 1 base at V and 2 bases at J, with 13 bases between the two ends. Per germline, CDR1 SEHNR and CDR2 FQNEAQ (reference sequence). The CDR3 covers 16 residues. This CDR3 reads CASSLGAGAYTDTQYF. The DNA for the CDR3 is TGTGCCAGCAGCTTAGGGGCGGGGGCCTACACAGATACGCAGTATTTT. Full variable domain (outside the CDR3, taken from reference TRBV7-9 and TRBJ2-3): DTGVSQNPRHKITKRGQNVTFRCDPISEHNRLYWYRQTLGQGPEFLTYFQNEAQLEKSRLLSDRFSAERPKGSFSTLEIQRTEQGDSAMYLCASSLGAGAYTDTQYFGPGTRLTVL.

V is TRBV11-2 and J is TRBJ1-5; possible D gene TRBD1, 5 bases. Germline V gene sequence: CDR1 SGHAT, CDR2 FQNNGV. V was shortened by 0 bases and J by 7 bases, with 13 bases between the two germline ends. The CDR3 is 15 residues long. This chain's CDR3 is CASSLESGLEQPQHF. CDR3 bases: TGTGCCAGCAGCTTAGAATCAGGGTTGGAGCAGCCCCAGCATTTT.

The chain joins TRBV6-5 to TRBJ1-5; 8 bases agree with TRBD1. This CDR3 region has 15 residues. J gave up 4 bases and V 5 bases, and 7 bases lay outside the gene matches. Germline V gene data show CDR1 as MNHEY and CDR2 as SVGAGI. CDR3 in amino acids: CASSKRQGWNQPQHF. The CDR3 nucleotides read TGTGCCAGCAGTAAACGACAGGGGTGGAATCAGCCCCAGCATTTT.

The genes are TRBV4-3 and TRBJ2-2; no reliable D call. Trimming pared 1 base from V and 2 bases from J, leaving 11 bases between. Germline CDR1 is LGHNA and CDR2 is YSLEER. The CDR3 runs 16 residues. The CDR3 reads CASSQGAAPNTGELFF. CDR3 DNA: TGCGCCAGCAGCCAAGGGGCAGCCCCTAACACCGGGGAGCTGTTTTTT.

The gene calls are TRBV19 and TRBJ2-1; D tentatively reads TRBD1 or TRBD2 (5 bases each). The germline V gene has CDR1 LNHDA and CDR2 SQIVND (reference sequence). The CDR3 length is 11 residues. Trimming removed 1 base at V and 11 bases at J, with 6 bases between. The CDR3: CASSIAGQQFF. CDR3 DNA: TGTGCCAGTAGTATAGCGGGGCAGCAGTTCTTC.

Concerning this clone: The same CDR3 arises from other DNA sequences in this sample as well. The chain couples TRBV7-9 to TRBJ2-3; D tentatively reads TRBD1 or TRBD2 (5 bases each). Germline V lookup: CDR1 SEHNR, CDR2 FQNEAQ (reference sequence). The CDR3 consists of 15 residues. The V and J ends lost 0 bases and 0 bases respectively, with 7 bases between them. The CDR3, as DNA: TGTGCCAGCAGCTTAGCGGGGACGAGCACAGATACGCAGTATTTT. Translating gives CASSLAGTSTDTQYF.

V gene TRBV19 combines with J gene TRBJ2-2, with a weak D call TRBD2 (6 bases). V lost 3 bases to trimming and J lost 4 bases, with 12 bases between them. CDR3 length: 15 amino acids. Per the germline V gene, CDR1 is LNHDA and CDR2 is SQIVND (reference sequence). CDR3: CASSIRGTGTGELFF. The CDR3 nucleotides are TGTGCCAGTAGTATCCGGGGGACGGGCACCGGGGAGCTGTTTTTT.

The chain is built from TRBV15 and TRBJ1-6, with D unresolved. This CDR3 spans 16 amino acids. Germline V CDR1 and CDR2: LNHNV, YYDKDF (reference sequence). Deletions cut 6 bases from V and 7 bases from J, with 19 bases between. The CDR3 DNA reads as TGTGCCACCAGTCACTCCGACGCGATAGGCAATTCACCCCTCCACTTT. This codes for CATSHSDAIGNSPLHF.

The chain links TRBV7-9 to TRBJ2-4; D may match TRBD1 or TRBD2 (5 bases each). The CDR3 contains 12 residues. Germline CDR1 reads SEHNR; CDR2 reads FQNEAQ (reference sequence). With 6 bases removed from V and 6 bases from J, the gap between germline ends came to 9 bases. The DNA of the CDR3 is TGTGCCAGCAGTCGGGACGGAAACATTCAGTACTTC. As protein: CASSRDGNIQYF.

The chain recombines TRBV6-5 with TRBJ2-6, with a tentative D call TRBD1 (5 bases). Germline V lookup: CDR1 MNHEY, CDR2 SVGAGI. The CDR3 runs to 15 residues. V lost 5 bases to trimming and J lost 0 bases, with 8 bases between them. CDR3 bases: TGTGCCAGCAGTCCGACAGACTCTGGGGCCAACGTCCTGACTTTC. Translation: CASSPTDSGANVLTF.